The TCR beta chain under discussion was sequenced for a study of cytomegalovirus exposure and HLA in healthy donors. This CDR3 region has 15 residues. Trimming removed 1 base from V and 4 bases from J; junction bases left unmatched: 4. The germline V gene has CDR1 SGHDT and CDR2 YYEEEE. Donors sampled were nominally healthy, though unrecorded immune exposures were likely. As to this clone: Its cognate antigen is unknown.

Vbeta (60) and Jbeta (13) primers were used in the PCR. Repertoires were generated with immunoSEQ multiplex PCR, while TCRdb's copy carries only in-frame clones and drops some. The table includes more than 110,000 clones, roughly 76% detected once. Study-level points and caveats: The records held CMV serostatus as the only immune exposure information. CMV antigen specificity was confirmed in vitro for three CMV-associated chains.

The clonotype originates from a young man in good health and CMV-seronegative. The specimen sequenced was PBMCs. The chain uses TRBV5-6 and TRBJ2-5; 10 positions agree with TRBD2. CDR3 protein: CASSLQLAGSETQYF. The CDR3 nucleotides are TGTGCCAGCAGCTTGCAACTAGCGGGGTCAGAGACCCAGTACTTC.